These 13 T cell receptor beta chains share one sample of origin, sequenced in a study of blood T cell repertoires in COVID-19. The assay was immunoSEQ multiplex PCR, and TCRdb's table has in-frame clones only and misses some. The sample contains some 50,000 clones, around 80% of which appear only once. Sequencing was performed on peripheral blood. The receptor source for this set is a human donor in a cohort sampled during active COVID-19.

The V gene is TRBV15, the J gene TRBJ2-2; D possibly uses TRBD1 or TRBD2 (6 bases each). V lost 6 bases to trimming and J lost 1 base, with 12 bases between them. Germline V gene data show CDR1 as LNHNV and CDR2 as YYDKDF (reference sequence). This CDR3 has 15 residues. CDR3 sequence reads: CATRRLGGNTGELFF. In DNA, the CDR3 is TGTGCCACCAGGAGACTAGGGGGGAACACCGGGGAGCTGTTTTTT.

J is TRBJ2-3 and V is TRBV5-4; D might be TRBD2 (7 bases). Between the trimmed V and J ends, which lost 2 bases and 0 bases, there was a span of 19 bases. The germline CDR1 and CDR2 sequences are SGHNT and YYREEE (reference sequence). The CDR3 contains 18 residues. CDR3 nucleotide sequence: TGTGCCAGCAGCTTCCGTTCGGGGGGCTTGACTAGCACAGATACGCAGTATTTT. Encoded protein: CASSFRSGGLTSTDTQYF.

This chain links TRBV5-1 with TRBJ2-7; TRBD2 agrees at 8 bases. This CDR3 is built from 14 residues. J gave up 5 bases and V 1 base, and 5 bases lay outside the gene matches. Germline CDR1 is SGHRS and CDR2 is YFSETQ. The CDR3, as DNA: TGCGCCAGCAGCTTGAATAGCGGGGTAGACGAGCAGTACTTC. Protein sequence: CASSLNSGVDEQYF.

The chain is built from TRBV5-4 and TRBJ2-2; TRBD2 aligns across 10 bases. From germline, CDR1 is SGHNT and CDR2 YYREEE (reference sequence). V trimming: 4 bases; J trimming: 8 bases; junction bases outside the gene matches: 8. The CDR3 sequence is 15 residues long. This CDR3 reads CASSALAGGSGELFF. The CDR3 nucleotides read TGTGCCAGCAGCGCCTTAGCGGGGGGATCGGGGGAGCTGTTTTTT.

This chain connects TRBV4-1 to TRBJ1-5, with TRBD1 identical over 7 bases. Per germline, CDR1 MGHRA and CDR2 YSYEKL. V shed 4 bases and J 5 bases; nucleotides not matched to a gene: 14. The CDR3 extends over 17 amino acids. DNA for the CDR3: TGCGCCAGCAGCCCACGTGGGACAGTCCTGTGCTATCAGCCCCAGCATTTT. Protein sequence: CASSPRGTVLCYQPQHF.

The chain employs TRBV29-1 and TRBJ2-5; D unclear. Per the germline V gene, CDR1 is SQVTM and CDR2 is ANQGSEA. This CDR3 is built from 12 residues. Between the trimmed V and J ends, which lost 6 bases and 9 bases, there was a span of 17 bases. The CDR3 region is CSVISGPRAQYF. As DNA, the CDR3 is TGCAGCGTAATCTCGGGTCCCCGGGCCCAGTACTTC. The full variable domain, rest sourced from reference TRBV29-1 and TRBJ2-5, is SAVISQKPSRDICQRGTSLTIQCQVDSQVTMMFWYRQQPGQSLTLIATANQGSEATYESGFVIDKFPISRPNLTFSTLTVSNMSPEDSSIYLCSVISGPRAQYFGPGTRLLVL.

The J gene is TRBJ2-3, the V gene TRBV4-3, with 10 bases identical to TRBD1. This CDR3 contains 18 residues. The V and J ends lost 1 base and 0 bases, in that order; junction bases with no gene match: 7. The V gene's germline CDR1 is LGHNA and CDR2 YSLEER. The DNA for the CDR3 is TGCGCCAGCAGCCAAGCCCCCGGGACAGGGGACAGCACAGATACGCAGTATTTT. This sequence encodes CASSQAPGTGDSTDTQYF.

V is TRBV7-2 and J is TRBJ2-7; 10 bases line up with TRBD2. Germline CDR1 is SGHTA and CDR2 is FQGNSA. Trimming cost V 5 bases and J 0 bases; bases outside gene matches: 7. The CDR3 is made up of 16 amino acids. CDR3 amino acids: CASSRTSGSVSYEQYF. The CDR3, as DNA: TGTGCCAGCAGCCGGACTAGCGGATCTGTCTCCTACGAGCAGTACTTC.

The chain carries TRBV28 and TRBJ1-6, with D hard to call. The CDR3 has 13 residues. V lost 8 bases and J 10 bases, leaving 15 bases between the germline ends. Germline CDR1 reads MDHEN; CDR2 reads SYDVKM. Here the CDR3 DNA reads TGTGCCAGCTGGAGAGGTATCGGGTCACCCCTCCACTTT. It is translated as CASWRGIGSPLHF. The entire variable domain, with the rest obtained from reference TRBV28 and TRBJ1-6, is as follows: DVKVTQSSRYLVKRTGEKVFLECVQDMDHENMFWYRQDPGLGLRLIYFSYDVKMKEKGDIPEGYSVSREKKERFSLILESASTNQTSMYLCASWRGIGSPLHFGNGTRLTVT.

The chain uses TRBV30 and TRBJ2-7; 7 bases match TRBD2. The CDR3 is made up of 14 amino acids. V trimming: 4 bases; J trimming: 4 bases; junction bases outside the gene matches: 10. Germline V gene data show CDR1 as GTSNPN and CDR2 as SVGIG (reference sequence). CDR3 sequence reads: CAWKRLAEGYEQYF. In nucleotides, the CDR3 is TGTGCCTGGAAACGTCTAGCGGAAGGGTACGAGCAGTACTTC.

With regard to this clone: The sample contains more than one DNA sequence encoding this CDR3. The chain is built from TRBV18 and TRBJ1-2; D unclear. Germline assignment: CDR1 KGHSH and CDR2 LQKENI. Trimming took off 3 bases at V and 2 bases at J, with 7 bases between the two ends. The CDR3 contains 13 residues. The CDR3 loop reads CASSPAGNYGYTF. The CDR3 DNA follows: TGTGCCAGCTCACCCGCAGGCAACTATGGCTACACCTTC.

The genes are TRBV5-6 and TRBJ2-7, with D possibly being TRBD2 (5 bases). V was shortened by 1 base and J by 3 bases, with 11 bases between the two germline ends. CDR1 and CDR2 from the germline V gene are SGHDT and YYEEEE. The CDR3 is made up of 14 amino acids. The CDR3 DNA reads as TGTGCCAGCAGCTTGTGGGCGGGTAGCTACGAGCAGTACTTC. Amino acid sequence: CASSLWAGSYEQYF.

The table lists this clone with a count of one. The CDR3: CASSSGQLSTDTQYF. CDR3 in DNA: TGTGCCAGTAGTTCAGGACAACTGAGCACAGATACGCAGTATTTT. The rearrangement joins TRBV19 to TRBJ2-3, with a tentative D call TRBD1 (5 bases). CDR1 LNHDA and CDR2 SQIVND come from the germline V gene (reference sequence). Trimming removed 5 bases at V and 0 bases at J, with 12 bases between. This CDR3 comprises 15 residues.